The 4 T cell receptor beta chains presented below share a single source sample, sequenced in a study of graft-versus-host responses after intestinal transplantation (dated by TCRdb to the early 2020s). Libraries were prepared through the immunoSEQ multiplex PCR assay. Held by TCRdb, this immuneACCESS table contains in-frame sequences only and omits some clones. Under half of the omission traces to an unresolved V gene where checked; the cause of the rest is unknown. Counted in this sample were several thousand clones; approximately 90% of them appeared once. Around 4.9% of the sample belongs to the ten largest clones. The sequences come from PBMCs, collected approximately 80 days after transplant. The source is a human patient who received an intestinal transplant, so some T cells may come from the graft donor.

The rearrangement links TRBV29-1 to TRBJ1-2; D not certain. This CDR3 region has 14 residues. Trimming took 5 bases from V and 1 from J, leaving 14 bases between them. The germline V gene encodes CDR1 SQVTM and CDR2 ANQGSEA. The CDR3 is CSVSYGSDNYGYTF. Here the CDR3 DNA reads TGCAGCGTTTCTTATGGTTCGGATAACTATGGCTACACCTTC.

This clone was observed a handful of times. The genes are TRBV28 and TRBJ1-2; TRBD1 agrees at 8 bases. Germline V lookup: CDR1 MDHEN, CDR2 SYDVKM. After removal of 6 bases from V and 6 bases from J, the junction contained 12 bases not matched to a gene. The CDR3 loop spans 15 amino acids. CDR3 sequence reads: CASSPTGQVGDGYTF. In nucleotides, the CDR3 is TGTGCCAGCAGCCCAACGGGACAGGTTGGAGATGGCTACACCTTC.

This clone has a single count. This sequence joins TRBV7-9 and TRBJ2-2, with TRBD2 as a possible D gene (6 bases). The CDR3 sequence is 15 residues long. With 5 bases removed from V and 1 base from J, the gap between germline ends came to 11 bases. Per the germline V gene, CDR1 is SEHNR and CDR2 is FQNEAQ (reference sequence). Here the CDR3 DNA reads TGTGCCAGCAGCCCGGGACTCTTGAACACCGGGGAGCTGTTTTTT. This gives the protein CASSPGLLNTGELFF.

V usage is TRBV5-1 and J usage is TRBJ2-7; no clear D gene. CDR1 is SGHRS and CDR2 is YFSETQ in the germline V gene. The CDR3 has 11 amino acids. V was pared by 0 bases and J by 6 bases, with 4 bases between. The CDR3 nucleotides are TGCGCCAGCAGCTTGGAGGGCGAGCAGTACTTC. Residues: CASSLEGEQYF.